Sequencing of this T cell receptor beta chain was carried out in a study of blood T cell repertoires in COVID-19. This CDR3 has 17 residues. V was clipped by 4 bases and J by 2 bases, with 15 bases between them. Sequenced by immunoSEQ multiplex PCR; TCRdb stores in-frame clones only, minus some. The sample shows 65,000 to 80,000 clones, roughly 82% of them seen only once. Material: peripheral blood. The rearrangement joins TRBV23-1 to TRBJ1-6; D might be TRBD1 (6 bases). TRBV23-1 counts as an open reading frame of uncertain function. The TCR sequence derives from a human donor in a cohort sampled during active COVID-19. CDR3 sequence: CASSPIHRAAYNSPLHF. As DNA, the CDR3 is TGCGCCAGCAGTCCCATCCACAGGGCTGCCTATAATTCACCCCTCCACTTT.